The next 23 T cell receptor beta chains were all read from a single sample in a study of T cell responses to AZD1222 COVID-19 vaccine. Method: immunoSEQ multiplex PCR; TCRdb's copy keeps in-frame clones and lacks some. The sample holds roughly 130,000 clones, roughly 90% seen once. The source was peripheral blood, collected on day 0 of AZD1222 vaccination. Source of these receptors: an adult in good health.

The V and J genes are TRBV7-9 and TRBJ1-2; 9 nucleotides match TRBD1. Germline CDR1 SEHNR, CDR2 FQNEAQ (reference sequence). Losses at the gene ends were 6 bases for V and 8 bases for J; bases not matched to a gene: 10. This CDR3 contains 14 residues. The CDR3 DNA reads TGTGCCAGCAGACAGGGGGCGCAGGATTCGGGCTACACCTTC. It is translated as CASRQGAQDSGYTF.

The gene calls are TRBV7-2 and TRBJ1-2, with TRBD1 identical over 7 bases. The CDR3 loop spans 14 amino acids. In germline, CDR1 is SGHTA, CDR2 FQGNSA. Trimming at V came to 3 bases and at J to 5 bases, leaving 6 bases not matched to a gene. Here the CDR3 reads CASSFGQEGYGYTF. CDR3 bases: TGTGCCAGCAGCTTTGGACAGGAGGGGTATGGCTACACCTTC.

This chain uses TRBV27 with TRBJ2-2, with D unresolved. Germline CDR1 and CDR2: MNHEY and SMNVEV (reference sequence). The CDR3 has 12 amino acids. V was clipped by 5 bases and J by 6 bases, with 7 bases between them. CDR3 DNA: TGTGCCAGCAGTCGGCAGGCCGGGGAGCTGTTTTTT. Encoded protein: CASSRQAGELFF.

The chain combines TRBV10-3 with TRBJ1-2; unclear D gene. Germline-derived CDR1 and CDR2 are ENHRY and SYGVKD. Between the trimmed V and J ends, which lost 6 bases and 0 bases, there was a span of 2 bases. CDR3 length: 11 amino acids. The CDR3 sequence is CAIRANYGYTF. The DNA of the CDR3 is TGTGCCATCAGGGCTAACTATGGCTACACCTTC.

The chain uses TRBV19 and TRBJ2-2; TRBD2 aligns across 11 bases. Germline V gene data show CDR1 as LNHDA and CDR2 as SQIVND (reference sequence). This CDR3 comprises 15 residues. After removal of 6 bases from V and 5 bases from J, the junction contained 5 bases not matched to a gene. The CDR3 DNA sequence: TGTGCCAGTAGGAAAACTAGCGGGAGTACCGGGGAGCTGTTTTTT. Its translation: CASRKTSGSTGELFF.

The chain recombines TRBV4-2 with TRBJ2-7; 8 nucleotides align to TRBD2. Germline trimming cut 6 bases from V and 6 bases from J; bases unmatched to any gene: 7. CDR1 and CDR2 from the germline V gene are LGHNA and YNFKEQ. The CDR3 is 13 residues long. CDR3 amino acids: CASSPGGRSEQYF. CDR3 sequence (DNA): TGTGCCAGCAGTCCGGGGGGGAGGAGCGAGCAGTACTTC.

The CDR3 loop is CASWGVNTEAFF. The CDR3 DNA reads as TGCGCCAGCTGGGGGGTGAACACTGAAGCTTTCTTT. This sequence joins TRBV5-1 and TRBJ1-1; tentative D call: TRBD1 (5 bases). This CDR3 is 12 amino acids long. The V end was cut by 7 bases, the J end by 0 bases, with 7 bases between. Germline V gene lookup returns CDR1 SGHRS and CDR2 YFSETQ.

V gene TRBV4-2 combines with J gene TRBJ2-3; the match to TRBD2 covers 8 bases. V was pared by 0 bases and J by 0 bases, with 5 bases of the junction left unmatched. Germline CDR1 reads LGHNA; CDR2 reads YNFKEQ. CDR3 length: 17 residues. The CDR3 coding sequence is TGTGCCAGCAGCCAAGATGTACTAGCGGCTAGCACAGATACGCAGTATTTT. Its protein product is CASSQDVLAASTDTQYF.

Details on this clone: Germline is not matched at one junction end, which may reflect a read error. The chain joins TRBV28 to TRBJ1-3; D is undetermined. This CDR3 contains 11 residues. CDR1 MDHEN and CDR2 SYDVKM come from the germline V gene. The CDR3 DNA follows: TGTGCCAGCAGTTTTGGATACACCATATATTTT. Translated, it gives CASSFGYTIYF.

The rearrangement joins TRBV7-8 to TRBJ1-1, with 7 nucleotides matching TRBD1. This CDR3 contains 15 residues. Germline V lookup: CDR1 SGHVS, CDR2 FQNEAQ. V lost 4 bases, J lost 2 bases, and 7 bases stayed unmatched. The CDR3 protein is CASSSTGLINTEAFF. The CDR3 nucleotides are TGTGCCAGCAGCTCGACAGGGCTTATCAACACTGAAGCTTTCTTT. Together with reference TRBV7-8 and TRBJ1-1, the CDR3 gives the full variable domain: GAGVSQSPRYKVAKRGQDVALRCDPISGHVSLFWYQQALGQGPEFLTYFQNEAQLDKSGLPSDRFFAERPEGSVSTLKIQRTQQEDSAVYLCASSSTGLINTEAFFGQGTRLTVV.

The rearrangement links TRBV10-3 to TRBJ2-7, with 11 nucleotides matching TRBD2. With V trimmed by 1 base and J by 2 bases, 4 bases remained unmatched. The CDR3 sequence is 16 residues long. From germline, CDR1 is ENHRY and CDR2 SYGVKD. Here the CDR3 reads CAISEFSSGRAYEQYF. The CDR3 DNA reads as TGTGCCATCAGTGAGTTCAGTAGCGGGAGGGCCTACGAGCAGTACTTC.

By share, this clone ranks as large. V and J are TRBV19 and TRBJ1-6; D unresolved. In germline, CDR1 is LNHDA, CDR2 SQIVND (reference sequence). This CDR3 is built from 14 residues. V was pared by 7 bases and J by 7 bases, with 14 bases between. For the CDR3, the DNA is TGTGCCAGTACGGTAACAGTATTAAATTCACCCCTCCACTTT. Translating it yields CASTVTVLNSPLHF.

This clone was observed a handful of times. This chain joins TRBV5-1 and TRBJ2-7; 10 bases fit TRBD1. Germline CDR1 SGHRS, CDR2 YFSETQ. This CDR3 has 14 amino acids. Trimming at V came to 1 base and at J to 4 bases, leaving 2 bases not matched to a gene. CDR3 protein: CASSLPGQGYEQYF. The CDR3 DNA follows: TGCGCCAGCAGCTTGCCGGGACAGGGGTACGAGCAGTACTTC.

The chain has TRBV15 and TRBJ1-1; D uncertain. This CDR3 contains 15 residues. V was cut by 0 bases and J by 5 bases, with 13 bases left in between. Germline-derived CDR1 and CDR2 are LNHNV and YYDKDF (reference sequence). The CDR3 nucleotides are TGTGCCACCAGCAGAGATCTGGCCGCTCTAACTGAAGCTTTCTTT. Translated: CATSRDLAALTEAFF.

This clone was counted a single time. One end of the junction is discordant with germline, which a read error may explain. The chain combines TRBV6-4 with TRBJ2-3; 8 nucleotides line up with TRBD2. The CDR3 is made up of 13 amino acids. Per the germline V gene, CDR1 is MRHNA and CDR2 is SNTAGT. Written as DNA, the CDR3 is TGTGCCAGCAGCCCCTCCCCGGGACTAGGTTATAATTTT. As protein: CASSPSPGLGYNF.

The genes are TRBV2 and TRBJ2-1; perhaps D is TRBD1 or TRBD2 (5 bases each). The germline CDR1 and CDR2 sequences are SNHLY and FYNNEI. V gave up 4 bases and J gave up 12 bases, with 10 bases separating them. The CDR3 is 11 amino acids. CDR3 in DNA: TGTGCCAGCAGTGTGGGGGAAGGGCAGTTCTTC. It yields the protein CASSVGEGQFF.

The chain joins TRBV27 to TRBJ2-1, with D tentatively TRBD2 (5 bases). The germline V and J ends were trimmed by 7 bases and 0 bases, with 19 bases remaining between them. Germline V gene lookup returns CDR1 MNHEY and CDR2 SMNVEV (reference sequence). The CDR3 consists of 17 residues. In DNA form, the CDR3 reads TGTGCCAGCATTGGATTAGCGCGTCCTTACTCCTACAATGAGCAGTTCTTC. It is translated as CASIGLARPYSYNEQFF.

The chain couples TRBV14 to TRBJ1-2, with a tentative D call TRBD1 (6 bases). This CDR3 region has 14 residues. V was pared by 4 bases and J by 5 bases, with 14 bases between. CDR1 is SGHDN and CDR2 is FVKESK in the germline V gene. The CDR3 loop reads CASSPQGQLYGYTF. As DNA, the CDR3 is TGTGCCAGCAGCCCCCAAGGACAGCTTTATGGCTACACCTTC. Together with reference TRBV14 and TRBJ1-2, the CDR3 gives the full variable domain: EAGVTQFPSHSVIEKGQTVTLRCDPISGHDNLYWYRRVMGKEIKFLLHFVKESKQDESGMPNNRFLAERTGGTYSTLKVQPAELEDSGVYFCASSPQGQLYGYTFGSGTRLTVV.

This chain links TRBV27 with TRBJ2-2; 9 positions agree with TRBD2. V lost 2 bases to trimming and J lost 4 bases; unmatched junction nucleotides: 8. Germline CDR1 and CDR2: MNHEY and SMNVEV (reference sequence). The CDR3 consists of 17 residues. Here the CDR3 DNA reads TGTGCCAGCAGTTTAATAGCGGGAGCATCACCCACCGGGGAGCTGTTTTTT. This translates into CASSLIAGASPTGELFF.

The CDR3 reads CASSSRTSATDTQYF. The CDR3 DNA follows: TGTGCCAGCAGTTCCCGGACTAGCGCCACAGATACGCAGTATTTT. The chain has TRBV27 and TRBJ2-3; 9 bases agree with TRBD2. Germline loops: CDR1 MNHEY, CDR2 SMNVEV (reference sequence). V lost 4 bases, J lost 2 bases, and 4 bases stayed unmatched. The CDR3 totals 15 residues.

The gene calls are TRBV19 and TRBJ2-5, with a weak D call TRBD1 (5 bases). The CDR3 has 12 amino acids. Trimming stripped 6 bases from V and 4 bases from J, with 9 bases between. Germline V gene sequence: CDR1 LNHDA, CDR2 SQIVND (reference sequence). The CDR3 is CASSGQGETQYF. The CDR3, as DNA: TGTGCCAGTAGCGGGCAGGGAGAGACCCAGTACTTC.

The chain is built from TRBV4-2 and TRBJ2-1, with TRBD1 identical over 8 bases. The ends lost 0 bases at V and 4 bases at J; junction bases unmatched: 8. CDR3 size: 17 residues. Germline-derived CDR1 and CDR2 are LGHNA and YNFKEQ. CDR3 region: CASSQEGAGTGYNEQFF. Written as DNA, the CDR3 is TGTGCCAGCAGCCAAGAAGGGGCCGGGACAGGTTACAATGAGCAGTTCTTC.

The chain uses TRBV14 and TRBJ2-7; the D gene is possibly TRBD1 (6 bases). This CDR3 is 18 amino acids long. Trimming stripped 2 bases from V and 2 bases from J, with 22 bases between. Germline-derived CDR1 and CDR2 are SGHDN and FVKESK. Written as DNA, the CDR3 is TGTGCCAGCAGCCAATCTTACGGGACACGGGCCAGAACCTACGAGCAGTACTTC. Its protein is CASSQSYGTRARTYEQYF.